The 32 T cell receptor beta chains below all came from one sample that was sequenced in a study of cytomegalovirus exposure and HLA in healthy donors (dated by TCRdb to between 2016 and 2019). The library was made by the immunoSEQ multiplex PCR assay. In its TCRdb copy, this immuneACCESS table keeps in-frame sequences only and misses some clones. Where compared with another copy, unresolved V genes explain less than half of these, and the others have no known cause. Across this sample there are some 76,000 clones, with approximately 94% seen only once. The top ten constitute more than 1% of the sample. Source material: PBMCs. Receptors originate from a woman aged 18-29 years in good health and CMV-seronegative.

The chain recombines TRBV15 with TRBJ2-2; D may be TRBD1 (6 bases). Germline assignment: CDR1 LNHNV and CDR2 YYDKDF (reference sequence). The germline V and J ends were trimmed by 1 base and 2 bases, with 8 bases remaining between them. There are 15 residues in the CDR3. The CDR3 nucleotides are TGTGCCACCAGCAGAGGCAGGGGAAACACCGGGGAGCTGTTTTTT. It is translated as CATSRGRGNTGELFF.

This chain uses TRBV6-6 with TRBJ1-5; D is unclear. The CDR3 loop spans 14 amino acids. Between the trimmed V and J ends, which lost 7 bases and 5 bases, there was a span of 15 bases. Germline V gene data show CDR1 as MNHNY and CDR2 as SVGAGI (reference sequence). The CDR3 loop reads CASTSGGSYQPQHF. CDR3 sequence (DNA): TGTGCCAGCACCAGTGGCGGTTCGTATCAGCCCCAGCATTTT.

The rearrangement joins TRBV6-5 to TRBJ2-5; 10 nucleotides align to TRBD2. V shed 5 bases and J 5 bases; nucleotides not matched to a gene: 8. This CDR3 contains 15 residues. In germline, CDR1 is MNHEY, CDR2 SVGAGI. CDR3 DNA: TGTGCCAGCAGTCCGACTAGCGGGCCGGGGGAGACCCAGTACTTC. Its translation: CASSPTSGPGETQYF.

This clone is categorized as medium-sized. The sample contains more than one DNA sequence encoding this CDR3. The chain has TRBV4-2 and TRBJ1-6; D uncertain. The CDR3 extends over 15 amino acids. Germline CDR1 is LGHNA and CDR2 is YNFKEQ. Trimming took off 0 bases at V and 3 bases at J, with 6 bases between the two ends. CDR3 amino acids: CASSQDSNYNSPLHF. The CDR3 DNA reads as TGTGCCAGCAGCCAAGACAGTAACTATAATTCACCCCTCCACTTT.

J is TRBJ2-5 and V is TRBV10-2, with 7 nucleotides matching TRBD1. Trimming took 6 bases from V and 5 from J; bases not matched to a gene: 21. Per the germline V gene, CDR1 is WSHSY and CDR2 is SAAADI. The CDR3 has 18 amino acids. This CDR3 reads CASRSGGSTGSSRETQYF. CDR3 coding DNA: TGCGCCAGCAGGTCTGGTGGTTCGACAGGGTCTTCACGGGAGACCCAGTACTTC.

V is TRBV6-6 and J is TRBJ2-7; D gene unclear. V was cut by 0 bases and J by 2 bases, with 11 bases left in between. The germline V gene encodes CDR1 MNHNY and CDR2 SVGAGI (reference sequence). The CDR3 consists of 15 residues. CDR3 in DNA: TGTGCCAGCAGTTACTCGATGAGCAGGCCCTACGAGCAGTACTTC. This gives the protein CASSYSMSRPYEQYF.

The chain is built from TRBV4-2 and TRBJ2-1, with 7 bases aligning to TRBD1. The V gene end was trimmed by 3 bases and the J gene end by 0 bases; junction bases not matched to a gene: 5. The CDR3 loop spans 16 amino acids. Germline V gene data show CDR1 as LGHNA and CDR2 as YNFKEQ. The CDR3 nucleotides are TGTGCCAGCAGCCATGCCGCAGGGGGCTCCTACAATGAGCAGTTCTTC. This encodes CASSHAAGGSYNEQFF.

The rearrangement links TRBV6-5 to TRBJ1-2; no clear D gene. Germline V gives CDR1 MNHEY, CDR2 SVGAGI. V was clipped by 4 bases and J by 0 bases, with 9 bases between them. The CDR3 is 14 residues long. The CDR3 region has the DNA TGTGCCAGCAGTTTAAGCTTGTCTAACTATGGCTACACCTTC. Amino acid sequence: CASSLSLSNYGYTF.

The chain combines TRBV19 with TRBJ2-5; perhaps TRBD1 as D (5 bases). Germline V lookup: CDR1 LNHDA, CDR2 SQIVND (reference sequence). The CDR3 length is 16 residues. V lost 1 base and J lost 0, with 12 bases in between. CDR3 sequence (DNA): TGTGCCAGTAGTATAGGCAGGGCGCCGTACCAAGAGACCCAGTACTTC. Its translation is CASSIGRAPYQETQYF.

The sample holds a few counts of this clone. The chain joins TRBV19 to TRBJ1-4; D possibly corresponds to TRBD1 (6 bases). V dropped 6 bases and J dropped 10 bases, with 18 bases sitting between them. This CDR3 has 14 residues. From germline, CDR1 is LNHDA and CDR2 SQIVND (reference sequence). CDR3 DNA sequence: TGTGCCAGTAGCCCCCAAAGGGGGAACGGAAAACTGTTTTTT. Amino acid sequence: CASSPQRGNGKLFF. The full variable domain, its missing parts supplied by reference TRBV19 and TRBJ1-4, is DGGITQSPKYLFRKEGQNVTLSCEQNLNHDAMYWYRQDPGQGLRLIYYSQIVNDFQKGDIAEGYSVSREKKESFPLTVTSAQKNPTAFYLCASSPQRGNGKLFFGSGTQLSVL.

V usage is TRBV5-6 and J usage is TRBJ2-2, with D unresolved. V lost 0 bases and J lost 6, with 18 bases in between. The CDR3 is 17 residues long. Germline V gene lookup returns CDR1 SGHDT and CDR2 YYEEEE. The CDR3 nucleotides are TGTGCCAGCAGCTTGGTAACAGCCGCCTGGATATCCGGGGAGCTGTTTTTT. Its translation: CASSLVTAAWISGELFF.

The gene calls are TRBV28 and TRBJ2-3; TRBD2 matches 9 bases. Trimming cost V 0 bases and J 3 bases; bases outside gene matches: 4. CDR1 is MDHEN, CDR2 SYDVKM, per germline. This CDR3 contains 16 residues. The DNA of the CDR3 is TGTGCCAGCAGTTTATGGGGGACTAGCATGACAGATACGCAGTATTTT. The encoded protein is CASSLWGTSMTDTQYF.

The chain couples TRBV5-6 to TRBJ1-2; D possibly corresponds to TRBD1 (5 bases). Looked up from germline, CDR1 is SGHDT and CDR2 is YYEEEE. With 6 bases removed from V and 8 bases from J, the gap between germline ends came to 14 bases. The CDR3 is made up of 12 amino acids. The CDR3 region is CASKWGAGGYTF. The CDR3 bases are TGTGCCAGCAAGTGGGGCGCAGGGGGCTACACCTTC.

Here the CDR3 DNA reads TGCGCCAGCAGCCTAGGACAGGGGGCGGTCACTGAAGCTTTCTTT. This sequence encodes CASSLGQGAVTEAFF. V is TRBV4-1 and J is TRBJ1-1, with 11 bases that match TRBD1. This CDR3 is 15 amino acids long. V shed 4 bases, J shed 4 bases, and the junction held 5 bases outside the gene matches. Germline V gene data show CDR1 as MGHRA and CDR2 as YSYEKL.

Written as DNA, the CDR3 is TGTGCCAGCAGCGTAGCTCCGCGCAGGGATGAGCAGTTCTTC. This sequence encodes CASSVAPRRDEQFF. The J gene is TRBJ2-1, the V gene TRBV9, with D perhaps matching TRBD1 (5 bases). The V gene lost 0 bases and the J gene lost 8 bases, with 12 bases spanning the gap. Germline V gene sequence: CDR1 SGDLS, CDR2 YYNGEE. This CDR3 is built from 14 residues. The variable domain in full, with the rest retrieved from reference TRBV9 and TRBJ2-1, is DSGVTQTPKHLITATGQRVTLRCSPRSGDLSVYWYQQSLDQGLQFLIQYYNGEERAKGNILERFSAQQFPDLHSELNLSSLELGDSALYFCASSVAPRRDEQFFGPGTRLTVL.

V gene TRBV6-1 combines with J gene TRBJ2-5; 7 bases map to TRBD1. V was pared by 3 bases and J by 5 bases, with 9 bases of the junction left unmatched. Germline loops: CDR1 MNHNS, CDR2 SASEGT. The CDR3 loop spans 15 amino acids. The CDR3 protein is CASSETRGGAETQYF. The DNA of the CDR3 is TGTGCCAGCAGTGAGACCCGAGGGGGCGCGGAGACCCAGTACTTC.

The V call is TRBV10-1, the J call TRBJ2-2; D is unclear. The germline V gene has CDR1 WNHNN and CDR2 SYGVQD (reference sequence). Trimming left V 1 base short and J 6 bases short, with 9 bases between. The CDR3 extends over 14 amino acids. The CDR3 nucleotides read TGCGCCAGCAGTGAGTACGGTGCTCCCGGGGAGCTGTTTTTT. It encodes CASSEYGAPGELFF.

The chain uses TRBV5-1 and TRBJ2-1; TRBD1 is a possible D gene (6 bases). Germline CDR1 reads SGHRS; CDR2 reads YFSETQ. Trimming stripped 0 bases from V and 5 bases from J, with 9 bases between. The CDR3 sequence is 14 residues long. The DNA for the CDR3 is TGCGCCAGCAGCTTGGGTTGGACAGACAATGAGCAGTTCTTC. The encoded protein is CASSLGWTDNEQFF.

The chain couples TRBV9 to TRBJ1-2, with a possible D match to TRBD1 (5 bases). The ends were cut back, 5 bases at V and 6 bases at J, with 14 bases in the middle. The CDR3 is 13 residues long. In germline, CDR1 is SGDLS, CDR2 YYNGEE. Written as DNA, the CDR3 is TGTGCCAGCAGTAGCGGGGGGTATGATGGCTACACCTTC. As protein: CASSSGGYDGYTF.

This chain links TRBV6-1 with TRBJ1-5; 9 bases map to TRBD1. V shed 1 base, J shed 2 bases, and the junction held 6 bases outside the gene matches. The length of the CDR3 is 17 residues. Germline V gene data show CDR1 as MNHNS and CDR2 as SASEGT. CDR3 nucleotide sequence: TGTGCCAGCAGTGAAGGGACAGGGGAATTGGGCAATCAGCCCCAGCATTTT. This sequence encodes CASSEGTGELGNQPQHF.

CDR3 amino acids: CASTMGQMGEKLFF. The CDR3 DNA is TGTGCCAGCACCATGGGGCAAATGGGGGAAAAACTGTTTTTT. The chain is built from TRBV7-9 and TRBJ1-4; the D gene is possibly TRBD1 (5 bases). Trimming took 7 bases from V and 8 from J, leaving 17 bases between them. Germline V lookup: CDR1 SEHNR, CDR2 FQNEAQ (reference sequence). The CDR3 loop spans 14 amino acids.

This chain uses TRBV4-2 with TRBJ2-1; D ambiguous. With 0 bases removed from V and 12 bases from J, the gap between germline ends came to 12 bases. From germline, CDR1 is LGHNA and CDR2 YNFKEQ. This CDR3 region has 13 residues. The CDR3 DNA sequence: TGTGCCAGCAGCCAAGATCAAGTTGCGGCGCAGTTCTTC. Protein sequence: CASSQDQVAAQFF.

The chain joins TRBV10-3 to TRBJ2-7; 8 positions match TRBD2. V dropped 2 bases and J dropped 4; count of bases not matched to a gene: 16. This CDR3 is built from 18 residues. CDR1 ENHRY and CDR2 SYGVKD come from the germline V gene. The CDR3 sequence is CAISEGLAGAPKPYEQYF. Here the CDR3 DNA reads TGTGCCATCAGTGAGGGCCTAGCGGGCGCACCTAAACCTTACGAGCAGTACTTC.

The chain joins TRBV9 to TRBJ2-5, with D perhaps matching TRBD1 (5 bases). Germline V lookup: CDR1 SGDLS, CDR2 YYNGEE. The V end was cut by 0 bases, the J end by 6 bases, with 12 bases between. The CDR3 is made up of 14 amino acids. The CDR3 protein is CASSVVGAGQTQYF. CDR3 DNA: TGTGCCAGCAGCGTAGTAGGGGCCGGACAGACCCAGTACTTC. The full variable domain, its missing parts supplied by reference TRBV9 and TRBJ2-5, is DSGVTQTPKHLITATGQRVTLRCSPRSGDLSVYWYQQSLDQGLQFLIQYYNGEERAKGNILERFSAQQFPDLHSELNLSSLELGDSALYFCASSVVGAGQTQYFGPGTRLLVL.

CDR3 in amino acids: CASSFLRGSYNEQFF. The CDR3 DNA reads TGTGCCAGCAGCTTCCTCCGGGGATCCTACAATGAGCAGTTCTTC. The V call is TRBV7-2, the J call TRBJ2-1; TRBD2 is a possible D gene (5 bases). The germline V and J ends were trimmed by 3 bases and 1 base, with 10 bases remaining between them. Per the germline V gene, CDR1 is SGHTA and CDR2 is FQGNSA. CDR3 size: 15 residues.

The V gene is TRBV19, the J gene TRBJ1-1; weak D call: TRBD1 (5 bases). Trimming took off 1 base at V and 5 bases at J, with 11 bases between the two ends. This CDR3 region has 14 residues. Germline lookup yields CDR1 LNHDA and CDR2 SQIVND (reference sequence). The CDR3 DNA follows: TGTGCCAGTAGTATAGTCGCAGGGAATACTGAAGCTTTCTTT. Protein product: CASSIVAGNTEAFF. The entire variable domain, with the rest obtained from reference TRBV19 and TRBJ1-1, is as follows: DGGITQSPKYLFRKEGQNVTLSCEQNLNHDAMYWYRQDPGQGLRLIYYSQIVNDFQKGDIAEGYSVSREKKESFPLTVTSAQKNPTAFYLCASSIVAGNTEAFFGQGTRLTVV.

This clone was seen a single time. The CDR3: CASSPTGQGYGYTF. In DNA, the CDR3 is TGTGCCAGCAGCCCGACCGGACAGGGGTATGGCTACACCTTC. This rearrangement joins TRBV7-3 to TRBJ1-2, with TRBD1 matching 9 bases. The germline CDR1 and CDR2 sequences are SGHTA and FQGTGA. The CDR3 length is 14 residues. V gave up 5 bases and J gave up 5 bases; unmatched junction bases: 6. Looking up the rest from reference TRBV7-3 and TRBJ1-2 gives the full variable domain: GAGVSQTPSNKVTEKGKYVELRCDPISGHTALYWYRQSLGQGPEFLIYFQGTGAADDSGLPNDRFFAVRPEGSVSTLKIQRTERGDSAVYLCASSPTGQGYGYTFGSGTRLTVV.

This sequence joins TRBV27 and TRBJ1-3; D gene unclear. V was pared by 1 base and J by 0 bases, with 4 bases between. From germline, CDR1 is MNHEY and CDR2 SMNVEV (reference sequence). CDR3 length: 14 residues. DNA for the CDR3: TGTGCCAGCAGTTTATGGAGCTCTGGAAACACCATATATTTT. Protein sequence: CASSLWSSGNTIYF.

Here the CDR3 reads CASSIDRGTNEKLFF. The CDR3 region has the DNA TGTGCCAGCAGTATAGACAGGGGAACTAATGAAAAACTGTTTTTT. The chain carries TRBV28 and TRBJ1-4, with 8 bases identical to TRBD1. CDR3 length: 15 residues. Looked up from germline, CDR1 is MDHEN and CDR2 is SYDVKM. V gave up 5 bases and J gave up 1 base; unmatched junction bases: 3.

The chain is built from TRBV6-5 and TRBJ2-5; 7 bases map to TRBD1. J was trimmed by 2 bases and V by 2 bases; bases with no gene match: 2. CDR1 and CDR2 (germline): MNHEY, SVGAGI. The CDR3 sequence is 14 residues long. The CDR3 coding sequence is TGTGCCAGCAGTTACGCAGGGGGACAAGAGACCCAGTACTTC. Translated: CASSYAGGQETQYF.

The V call is TRBV30, the J call TRBJ2-5; 7 bases line up with TRBD2. V was pared by 2 bases and J by 5 bases, with 5 bases of the junction left unmatched. Germline lookup yields CDR1 GTSNPN and CDR2 SVGIG (reference sequence). This CDR3 has 13 amino acids. CDR3 loop: CAWSRDYSETQYF. CDR3 in DNA: TGTGCCTGGAGTCGGGACTACTCGGAGACCCAGTACTTC.

The chain combines TRBV28 with TRBJ1-4; D is undetermined. CDR3 length equals 14 residues. V was shortened by 3 bases and J by 7 bases, with 12 bases between the two germline ends. Germline V gene sequence: CDR1 MDHEN, CDR2 SYDVKM. This CDR3 reads CASSFQGLGEKLFF. CDR3 coding DNA: TGTGCCAGCAGTTTTCAAGGACTGGGTGAAAAACTGTTTTTT.